This T cell receptor beta chain was identified in a study of T cells in Graves' hyperthyroidism and ophthalmopathy. This clonotype was seen many times. TCR beta CDR3 region amplification was performed from RNA transcripts. HTBI primers were used for first-round RT-PCR of the TCR CDR3. MiXCR, run by TCRdb on the multiplex PCR reads, gives a single entry per CDR3 protein. Of hundreds of thousands of distinct CDR3 sequences in the sample, more than 14% are singletons; the top ten hold approximately 13%. Trimming at V came to 1 base and at J to 2 bases, leaving 7 bases not matched to a gene. The germline V gene has CDR1 MNHEY and CDR2 SVGEGT. The CDR3 spans 19 residues.

The chain is built from TRBV6-2 or TRBV6-3 and TRBJ2-4; the match to TRBD2 covers 14 bases. The TCR was taken from a woman between 50 and 59 years old with Graves' ophthalmopathy. Sequences were obtained from blood. The CDR3 region has the DNA TGTGCCAGCAGTTACTACGGGACTAGCGGGAGAGGGACCAAAAACATTCAGTACTTC. It specifies CASSYYGTSGRGTKNIQYF.